This record covers a single TCR beta chain. This specimen belongs to a study of blood T cell repertoires in COVID-19. CDR1 and CDR2 (germline): MGHRA, YSYEKL. J lost 6 bases, V lost 3 bases, and 12 bases had no gene match. The CDR3 is 17 residues long. Profiling relied on immunoSEQ multiplex PCR, and the TCRdb table lists in-frame clones only, not all of them. The sample holds about 210,000 clones, around 80% seen once. The genes are TRBV4-1 and TRBJ2-2; 8 bases agree with TRBD1. The clonotype was recovered from a man aged 35-49 years who had recovered from COVID-19. The specimen sequenced was peripheral blood. The CDR3 sequence: CASSQQVRQGAAGELFF. In DNA, the CDR3 is TGCGCCAGCAGCCAGCAAGTTCGTCAGGGGGCCGCCGGGGAGCTGTTTTTT.